Below are 32 T cell receptor beta chains sequenced from a single sample in a study of read filtering for tumor transcriptome and immune sequencing. This library used 300 to 450 ng RNA and molecular barcoded adaptors spanning alpha/delta and beta/gamma chains. TCRdb itself ran the reads through MiXCR, one entry per CDR3 protein. This repertoire shows about 37,000 distinct CDR3 sequences, approximately 13% found once; its top ten account for about 40%. Material for sequencing was a population of CD138-negative cells sorted from bone marrow. These receptors came from a donor aged 40 or over with multiple myeloma.

The rearrangement uses TRBV4-3 and TRBJ1-1; the D is unclear. Germline lookup yields CDR1 LGHNA and CDR2 YSLEER. V dropped 1 base and J dropped 1 base, with 10 bases sitting between them. The CDR3 spans 15 residues. The CDR3 nucleotides are TGCGCCAGCAGCCAAGTAGAACAGCCGAACACTGAAGCTTTCTTT. It encodes CASSQVEQPNTEAFF.

This clonotype was counted at least ten times. The V call is TRBV15, the J call TRBJ1-4, with a weak D call TRBD1 (6 bases). V lost 0 bases and J 15 bases, leaving 17 bases between the germline ends. This CDR3 comprises 14 residues. Per the germline V gene, CDR1 is LNHNV and CDR2 is YYDKDF (reference sequence). CDR3 residues: CATSRDQGQGRVFF. The CDR3 DNA follows: TGTGCCACCAGCAGAGATCAGGGGCAGGGGAGGGTGTTTTTT.

This clonotype turned up a few times. The chain recombines TRBV20-1 with TRBJ1-5; TRBD1 matches 8 bases. Germline CDR1 reads DFQATT; CDR2 reads SNEGSKA (reference sequence). The CDR3 has 16 amino acids. Trimming removed 3 bases from V and 4 bases from J; junction bases left unmatched: 11. CDR3 protein: CSARLQAGGLNQPQHF. In DNA form, the CDR3 reads TGCAGTGCTAGGCTCCAAGCAGGGGGCTTGAATCAGCCCCAGCATTTT.

This clonotype has at least ten counts. V usage is TRBV18 and J usage is TRBJ2-5; no clear D gene. The CDR3 runs 12 residues. CDR1 is KGHSH, CDR2 LQKENI, per germline. The ends were cut back, 2 bases at V and 5 bases at J, with 6 bases in the middle. CDR3 residues: CASSPSYETQYF. The DNA for the CDR3 is TGTGCCAGCTCACCAAGTTACGAGACCCAGTACTTC.

Only a few counts were recorded for this clonotype. This chain joins TRBV28 and TRBJ1-6, with 11 nucleotides matching TRBD1. This CDR3 is built from 17 residues. The J segment lost 7 bases and the V segment lost 3 bases, leaving 8 bases of the junction unmatched. CDR1 and CDR2 from the germline V gene are MDHEN and SYDVKM. This chain's CDR3 is CASSFFGTGGWNSPLHF. CDR3 sequence (DNA): TGTGCCAGCAGTTTCTTTGGGACAGGGGGGTGGAATTCACCCCTCCACTTT.

Of note for this clonotype: One base away lies a much larger clone, so this may be a sequencing read error. Lacking the conserved final phenylalanine or tryptophan, this CDR3 likely reflects a read error. J is TRBJ2-7 and V is TRBV2; 10 nucleotides agree with TRBD1. The CDR3 extends over 14 amino acids. Germline values: CDR1 SNHLY, CDR2 FYNNEI. The J segment lost 3 bases and the V segment lost 7 bases, leaving 6 bases of the junction unmatched. As DNA, the CDR3 is TGTGCCAGCAACCGACAGGGGGCGAGCTACGAGCAGTACTCC. Translating gives CASNRQGASYEQYS.

This clonotype has just a few counts. One base away lies a much larger clone, so this may be a sequencing read error. This rearrangement joins TRBV9 to TRBJ1-5; D not resolved. V lost 3 bases, J lost 5 bases, and 15 bases lay in between. CDR3 size: 15 residues. Germline lookup yields CDR1 SGDLS and CDR2 YYNGEE. CDR3 residues: CASSAAAEDDQPQHF. In DNA form, the CDR3 reads TGTGCCAGCAGCGCAGCGGCAGAGGATGATCAGCCCCAGCATTTT.

This clonotype has only a few counts. A much larger clone lies a single base off, so this may be a read error. The chain combines TRBV29-1 with TRBJ1-5; D gene uncertain. This CDR3 comprises 12 residues. Germline CDR1 and CDR2: SQVTM and ANQGSEA. The DNA of the CDR3 is TGCAGCGCCCTGTCCCCCAATCAGCCCCGGCATTTT. Translation gives CSALSPNQPRHF.

Concerning this clonotype: The final CDR3 position lacks the conserved phenylalanine or tryptophan, pointing to a likely read error. The chain combines TRBV20-1 with TRBJ2-4; D gene unclear. The CDR3 has 15 residues. With 6 bases removed from V and 1 base from J, the gap between germline ends came to 16 bases. CDR1 and CDR2 (germline): DFQATT, SNEGSKA (reference sequence). The CDR3 DNA reads TGCAGTGCCAAAGACGGTAGTAGGGCCAAAAACATTCAGTACCTC. Its translation: CSAKDGSRAKNIQYL.

This clonotype was found many times. In nucleotides, the CDR3 is TGCAGCGTTGGGCGGCTGGGACAGGGGGGTGAGACCCAGTACTTC. Its translation: CSVGRLGQGGETQYF. The rearrangement uses TRBV29-1 and TRBJ2-5, with TRBD1 identical over 11 bases. Germline CDR1 and CDR2: SQVTM and ANQGSEA. Losses at the gene ends were 4 bases for V and 5 bases for J; bases not matched to a gene: 9. The CDR3 has 15 amino acids.

As concerns this clonotype: A junction end diverges from the germline sequence, so it may reflect a read error. The chain's CDR3 is CGARIGGRNTYEQYF. As DNA, the CDR3 is TGCGGTGCTAGGATTGGCGGGAGGAACACCTACGAGCAGTACTTC. This chain uses TRBV20-1 with TRBJ2-7; 8 nucleotides match TRBD2. This CDR3 contains 15 residues. Germline V gene sequence: CDR1 DFQATT, CDR2 SNEGSKA (reference sequence).

This clonotype has more than one count but fewer than ten. The chain uses TRBV14 and TRBJ2-4; TRBD1 is a possible D gene (5 bases). V was clipped by 4 bases and J by 9 bases, with 19 bases between them. The CDR3 sequence is 15 residues long. Germline CDR1 reads SGHDN; CDR2 reads FVKESK. The CDR3 loop is CASSPFGQGQGIQYF. The CDR3, as DNA: TGTGCCAGCAGCCCATTCGGTCAGGGCCAGGGCATTCAGTACTTC.

Concerning this clonotype itself: A read error is possible here, since a much larger clone lies one base away. The chain couples TRBV14 to TRBJ2-5; the D gene is possibly TRBD2 (6 bases). This CDR3 spans 14 amino acids. Germline loops: CDR1 SGHDN, CDR2 FVKESK. V was trimmed by 4 bases and J by 10 bases, leaving 19 bases between them. The CDR3 loop is CASSRTGTAKIQYF. The CDR3 DNA is TGTGCCAGCAGCCGCACCGGGACTGCCAAGATCCAGTACTTC.

This clonotype was detected many times. This chain joins TRBV29-1 and TRBJ2-3; 7 bases agree with TRBD2. The CDR3 has 14 residues. With V trimmed by 7 bases and J by 2 bases, 9 bases remained unmatched. Germline V gene sequence: CDR1 SQVTM, CDR2 ANQGSEA. The CDR3 DNA follows: TGCAGCGCTGCGGGGACTATACACACAGATACGCAGTATTTT. Its protein is CSAAGTIHTDTQYF.

This clonotype was detected ten times or more. The rearrangement joins TRBV19 to TRBJ2-3; D gene ambiguous. Trimming shortened V by 7 bases and J by 0 bases, and 14 bases separated the two germline ends. The germline V gene encodes CDR1 LNHDA and CDR2 SQIVND (reference sequence). The CDR3 consists of 15 residues. In nucleotides, the CDR3 is TGTGCCAGTAATGGGTGGCCCGCTAGCACAGATACGCAGTATTTT. This encodes CASNGWPASTDTQYF.

This clonotype was seen many times. This chain links TRBV5-1 with TRBJ2-2; 7 nucleotides line up with TRBD1. Germline assignment: CDR1 SGHRS and CDR2 YFSETQ. The CDR3 consists of 15 residues. V lost 1 base to trimming and J lost 5 bases; unmatched junction nucleotides: 5. The CDR3 bases are TGCGCCAGCAGCTTGCCAACAGGGGTGACCGGGGAGCTGTTTTTT. Its protein is CASSLPTGVTGELFF.

This clonotype showed up many times. Its ends do not fully match the called genes, so a read error is possible. The chain's CDR3 is CATSSWTNSYEQYF. As DNA, the CDR3 is TGTGCCACCAGCTCCTGGACTAACTCCTACGAGCAGTACTTC. The chain couples TRBV7-9 to TRBJ2-7; possible D gene TRBD2, 6 bases. This CDR3 has 14 amino acids. Germline lookup yields CDR1 SEHNR and CDR2 FQNEAQ (reference sequence).

Ten or more counts support this clonotype. The gene calls are TRBV19 and TRBJ1-5, with D possibly being TRBD1 (6 bases). CDR3 size: 14 residues. CDR1 is LNHDA, CDR2 SQIVND, per germline (reference sequence). The V end was cut by 6 bases, the J end by 3 bases, with 12 bases between. This chain's CDR3 is CASSRTGINQPQHF. In DNA form, the CDR3 reads TGTGCCAGTAGCCGTACAGGGATCAATCAGCCCCAGCATTTT.

This clonotype was counted many times. The chain is built from TRBV20-1 and TRBJ2-1, with D possibly being TRBD1 or TRBD2 (7 bases each). The CDR3 is made up of 14 amino acids. The V gene's germline CDR1 is DFQATT and CDR2 SNEGSKA (reference sequence). The ends were cut back, 5 bases at V and 0 bases at J, with 11 bases in the middle. The CDR3: CSAPRGGSYNEQFF. In DNA, the CDR3 is TGCAGTGCTCCCAGGGGGGGCTCCTACAATGAGCAGTTCTTC.

Many counts were recorded for this clonotype. The chain uses TRBV14 and TRBJ1-5; D is undetermined. Trimming shortened V by 0 bases and J by 2 bases, and 11 bases separated the two germline ends. The CDR3 is 16 amino acids. Germline V gives CDR1 SGHDN, CDR2 FVKESK. In DNA, the CDR3 is TGTGCCAGCAGCCAAGAAGGAGATGAGGGCAATCAGCCCCAGCATTTT. It encodes CASSQEGDEGNQPQHF.

The chain combines TRBV20-1 with TRBJ1-1; a weak D match, TRBD1 (5 bases). V dropped 6 bases and J dropped 7 bases, with 9 bases sitting between them. The germline CDR1 and CDR2 sequences are DFQATT and SNEGSKA (reference sequence). The CDR3 loop spans 10 amino acids. The CDR3 loop is CSATTDEAFF. Written as DNA, the CDR3 is TGCAGTGCCACGACAGATGAAGCTTTCTTT.

This clonotype occurred many times. This rearrangement joins TRBV29-1 to TRBJ2-1, with D perhaps TRBD1 or TRBD2 (5 bases each). This CDR3 spans 16 amino acids. CDR1 and CDR2 (germline): SQVTM, ANQGSEA. This chain's CDR3 is CSTGTPISREGNEQFF. The CDR3 DNA reads as TGCAGTACCGGGACCCCAATCTCCCGGGAAGGCAATGAGCAGTTCTTC.

This clonotype was seen many times. The chain links TRBV29-1 to TRBJ2-4, with 8 positions matching TRBD2. CDR1 SQVTM and CDR2 ANQGSEA come from the germline V gene. Germline trimming cut 7 bases from V and 1 base from J; bases unmatched to any gene: 21. The CDR3 is 19 residues long. CDR3 bases: TGCAGCGCCTTAGAGGGTAGCGGGATTCCCCTGGGGGCCAAAAACATTCAGTACTTC. Amino acids: CSALEGSGIPLGAKNIQYF.

This clonotype was observed many times. At one end the junction does not follow the germline gene, possibly because of a read error. The V call is TRBV7-3, the J call TRBJ2-1; TRBD2 matches at 12 bases. The CDR3 is 17 residues long. Per the germline V gene, CDR1 is SGHTA and CDR2 is FQGTGA. This CDR3 reads CASSLTPTGLAGTNQFF. CDR3 nucleotide sequence: TGTGCCAGCAGCCTAACCCCCACTGGACTAGCGGGGACAAATCAGTTCTTC.

The rearrangement joins TRBV12-3 or TRBV12-4 to TRBJ2-7; the D is unclear. The CDR3 consists of 14 residues. Trimming removed 2 bases from V and 4 bases from J, with 12 bases in between. The chain's CDR3 is CASSLRRMLYEQYF. CDR3 DNA sequence: TGTGCCAGCAGTTTACGGCGGATGTTGTACGAGCAGTACTTC.

As concerns this clonotype: One base away lies a much larger clone, so this may be a sequencing read error. The CDR3 does not close with the conserved phenylalanine or tryptophan, likely indicating a read error. The chain carries TRBV3-1 and TRBJ2-2; TRBD1 matches 7 bases. The CDR3 is 16 amino acids. CDR1 and CDR2 from the germline V gene are LGHDT and YNNKEL (reference sequence). The junction had 5 bases not matched to a gene; V was cut back by 0 bases and J by 4 bases. The CDR3 sequence is CASSQDDRVVTGELFL. The DNA for the CDR3 is TGTGCCAGCAGCCAAGATGACAGGGTAGTCACCGGGGAGCTGTTTCTT.

The sample holds many counts of this clonotype. The chain has TRBV2 and TRBJ2-2; 8 nucleotides align to TRBD1. Germline V gives CDR1 SNHLY, CDR2 FYNNEI. The V segment lost 5 bases and the J segment 3 bases; nucleotides outside the gene matches: 5. This CDR3 contains 15 residues. The CDR3 DNA follows: TGTGCCAGCAGTCACAGGGGGTGGGACACCGGGGAGCTGTTTTTT. Translated: CASSHRGWDTGELFF. The full variable domain, completed using reference TRBV2 and TRBJ2-2, is EPEVTQTPSHQVTQMGQEVILRCVPISNHLYFYWYRQILGQKVEFLVSFYNNEISEKSEIFDDQFSVERPDGSNFTLKIRSTKLEDSAMYFCASSHRGWDTGELFFGEGSRLTVL.

This clonotype was seen ten or more times. V is TRBV28 and J is TRBJ2-4, with 7 positions matching TRBD1. CDR3 length equals 13 residues. Trimming took 5 bases from V and 8 from J; bases not matched to a gene: 6. Per germline, CDR1 MDHEN and CDR2 SYDVKM. The CDR3 here is CASSATGSDIQYF. The CDR3 bases are TGTGCCAGCAGTGCGACAGGGTCGGACATTCAGTACTTC.

The table lists this clonotype with many counts. The chain joins TRBV5-1 to TRBJ2-5; 12 bases are shared with TRBD2. Germline V CDR1 and CDR2: SGHRS, YFSETQ. The trim removed 4 bases at V and 2 bases at J, leaving 6 bases unmatched. The CDR3 contains 16 residues. For the CDR3, the DNA is TGCGCCAGCAGCCTGGGACTAGCGGGCCCTCAAGAGACCCAGTACTTC. It yields the protein CASSLGLAGPQETQYF. The full variable domain, its missing parts supplied by reference TRBV5-1 and TRBJ2-5, is KAGVTQTPRYLIKTRGQQVTLSCSPISGHRSVSWYQQTPGQGLQFLFEYFSETQRNKGNFPGRFSGRQFSNSRSEMNVSTLELGDSALYLCASSLGLAGPQETQYFGPGTRLLVL.

This clonotype has at least ten counts. The genes are TRBV7-2 and TRBJ2-2, with D possibly TRBD1 on 5 matching bases. CDR3 size: 14 residues. Germline-derived CDR1 and CDR2 are SGHTA and FQGNSA. V lost 4 bases and J lost 3, with 9 bases in between. The CDR3 DNA reads as TGTGCCAGCAGCTCAGGGTGGGACACCGGGGAGCTGTTTTTT. This encodes CASSSGWDTGELFF.

In its sample, this clonotype was seen many times. The CDR3 sequence is CASSQDPPSGSRDTQYF. The CDR3 coding sequence is TGCGCCAGCAGCCAAGATCCCCCTAGCGGGAGTCGAGATACGCAGTATTTT. The J gene is TRBJ2-3, the V gene TRBV4-3, with TRBD2 identical over 10 bases. Germline V gene sequence: CDR1 LGHNA, CDR2 YSLEER. With V trimmed by 0 bases and J by 5 bases, 8 bases remained unmatched. This CDR3 has 17 residues.

A word on this clonotype: This clone may be a read error of a much larger clone one base away. This chain joins TRBV19 and TRBJ2-6; 10 nucleotides align to TRBD2. Germline loops: CDR1 LNHDA, CDR2 SQIVND (reference sequence). The V segment lost 2 bases and the J segment 0 bases; nucleotides outside the gene matches: 4. The CDR3 has 18 residues. The CDR3 nucleotides are TGTGCCAGTAGTATAATACTAGCGGGGCTCTCTGGGGCCAACGTCCTGACTTTC. Translated, it gives CASSIILAGLSGANVLTF.